This T cell receptor beta chain comes out of a study of cytomegalovirus exposure and HLA in healthy donors. Study at large: Out of about 180 million T cells, an earlier analysis found around 120 million unique TCR beta sequences in total.

CDR1 is SGDLS, CDR2 YYNGEE, per germline. The CDR3 length is 14 residues. Unmatched junction bases numbered 2, after V lost 2 bases and J lost 4 bases. 13 Jbeta primers and 60 Vbeta primers were used for the PCR. Sequencing used immunoSEQ multiplex PCR; TCRdb keeps in-frame clones, though not all of them. The sample consists of about 98,000 clones, more than 60% of them appearing once. In this sample, this clone turned up a few times. Its antigen is unknown. General study findings and limits: High sensitivity and specificity were reportedly achieved when the classifier diagnosed cytomegalovirus status. Whilst most TCR sequences proved rare, a subset of public TCRs occurred across many donors.

Sequenced: PBMCs. The TCR was taken from a man between 50 and 59 years old in good health and CMV-seronegative. V and J are TRBV9 and TRBJ2-3, with 9 nucleotides matching TRBD2. CDR3 bases: TGTGCCAGCAGCGTTAGCGGGAGTTCAGATACGCAGTATTTT. Translation gives CASSVSGSSDTQYF. The entire variable domain, with the rest obtained from reference TRBV9 and TRBJ2-3, is as follows: DSGVTQTPKHLITATGQRVTLRCSPRSGDLSVYWYQQSLDQGLQFLIQYYNGEERAKGNILERFSAQQFPDLHSELNLSSLELGDSALYFCASSVSGSSDTQYFGPGTRLTVL.